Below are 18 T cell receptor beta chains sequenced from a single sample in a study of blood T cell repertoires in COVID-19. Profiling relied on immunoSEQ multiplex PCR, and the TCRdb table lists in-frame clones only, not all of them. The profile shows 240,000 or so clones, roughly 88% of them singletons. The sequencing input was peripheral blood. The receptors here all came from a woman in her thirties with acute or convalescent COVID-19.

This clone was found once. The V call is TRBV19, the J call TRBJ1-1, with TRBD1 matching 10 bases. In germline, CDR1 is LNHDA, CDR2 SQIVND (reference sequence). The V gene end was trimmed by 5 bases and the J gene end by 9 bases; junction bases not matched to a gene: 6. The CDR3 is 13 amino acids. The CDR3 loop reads CASSPRTGGKAFF. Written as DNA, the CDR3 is TGTGCCAGTAGTCCGCGGACAGGGGGAAAAGCTTTCTTT.

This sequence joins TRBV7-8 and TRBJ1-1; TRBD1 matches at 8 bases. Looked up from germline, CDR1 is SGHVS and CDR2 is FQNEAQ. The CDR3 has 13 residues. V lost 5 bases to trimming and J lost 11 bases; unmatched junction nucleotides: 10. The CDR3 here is CASSREQGAGAFF. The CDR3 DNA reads TGTGCCAGCAGCCGTGAGCAGGGGGCGGGGGCTTTCTTT.

The CDR3 bases are TGTGCCAGCAGCCCAGGACTAGCGGGAGTAGTTGAGCAGTTCTTC. It codes for CASSPGLAGVVEQFF. This chain connects TRBV11-3 to TRBJ2-1; 13 bases are a match to TRBD2. Looked up from germline, CDR1 is SGHNT and CDR2 is YENEEA. The trim removed 5 bases at V and 9 bases at J, leaving 7 bases unmatched. This CDR3 spans 15 amino acids.

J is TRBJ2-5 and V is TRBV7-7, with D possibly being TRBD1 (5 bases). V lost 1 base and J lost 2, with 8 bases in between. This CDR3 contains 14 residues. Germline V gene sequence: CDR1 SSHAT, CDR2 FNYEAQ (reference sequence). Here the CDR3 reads CASSLGQIQETQYF. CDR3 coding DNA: TGTGCCAGCAGCTTAGGACAGATACAAGAGACCCAGTACTTC. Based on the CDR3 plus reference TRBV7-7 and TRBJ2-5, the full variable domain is GAGVSQSPRYKVTKRGQDVTLRCDPISSHATLYWYQQALGQGPEFLTYFNYEAQPDKSGLPSDRFSAERPEGSISTLTIQRTEQRDSAMYRCASSLGQIQETQYFGPGTRLLVL.

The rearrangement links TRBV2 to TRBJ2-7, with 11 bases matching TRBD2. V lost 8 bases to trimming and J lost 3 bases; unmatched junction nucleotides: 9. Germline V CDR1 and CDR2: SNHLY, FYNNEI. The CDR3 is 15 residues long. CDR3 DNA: TGTGCCAGCTGCACCGGGACTAGCGGCGTCTACGAGCAGTACTTC. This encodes CASCTGTSGVYEQYF.

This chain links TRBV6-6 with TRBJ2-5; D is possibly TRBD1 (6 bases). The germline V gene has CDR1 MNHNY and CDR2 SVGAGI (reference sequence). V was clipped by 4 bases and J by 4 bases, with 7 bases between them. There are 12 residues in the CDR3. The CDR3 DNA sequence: TGTGCCAGCAGTTTGACAGGAGAGACCCAGTACTTC. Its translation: CASSLTGETQYF.

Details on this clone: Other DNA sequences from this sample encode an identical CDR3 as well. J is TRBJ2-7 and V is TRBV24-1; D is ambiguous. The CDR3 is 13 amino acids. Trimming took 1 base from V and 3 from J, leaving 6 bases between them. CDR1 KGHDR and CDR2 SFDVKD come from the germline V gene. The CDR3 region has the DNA TGTGCCACCAGTGATTTTAGAGGCTACGAGCAGTACTTC. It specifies CATSDFRGYEQYF.

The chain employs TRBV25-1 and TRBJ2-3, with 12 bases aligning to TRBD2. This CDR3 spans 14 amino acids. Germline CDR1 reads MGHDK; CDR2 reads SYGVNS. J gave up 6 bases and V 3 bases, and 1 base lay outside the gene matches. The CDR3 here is CASSELAGGDTQYF. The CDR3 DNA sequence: TGTGCCAGCAGTGAGCTAGCGGGAGGGGATACGCAGTATTTT.

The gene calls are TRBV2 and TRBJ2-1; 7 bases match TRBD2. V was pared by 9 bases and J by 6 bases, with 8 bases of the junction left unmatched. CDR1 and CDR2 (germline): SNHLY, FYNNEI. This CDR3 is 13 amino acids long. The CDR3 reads CASRGGSVNEQFF. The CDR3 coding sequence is TGTGCCAGTCGTGGCGGGAGTGTCAATGAGCAGTTCTTC.

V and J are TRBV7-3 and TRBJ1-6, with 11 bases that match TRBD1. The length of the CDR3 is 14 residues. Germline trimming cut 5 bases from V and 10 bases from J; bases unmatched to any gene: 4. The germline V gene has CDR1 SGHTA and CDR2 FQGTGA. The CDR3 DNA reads TGTGCCAGCAGCCTAGGGACAGGGGGATCACCCCTCCACTTT. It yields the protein CASSLGTGGSPLHF.

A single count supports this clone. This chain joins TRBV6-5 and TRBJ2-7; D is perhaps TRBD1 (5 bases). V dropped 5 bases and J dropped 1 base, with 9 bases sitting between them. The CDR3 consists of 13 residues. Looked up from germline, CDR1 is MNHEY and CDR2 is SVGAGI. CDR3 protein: CASSPGNSYEQYF. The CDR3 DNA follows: TGTGCCAGCAGTCCAGGGAATTCCTACGAGCAGTACTTC.

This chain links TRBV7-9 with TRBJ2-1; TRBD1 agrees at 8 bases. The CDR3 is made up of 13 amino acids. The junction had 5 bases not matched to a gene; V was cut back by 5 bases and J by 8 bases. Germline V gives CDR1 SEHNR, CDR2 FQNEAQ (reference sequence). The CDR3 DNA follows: TGTGCCAGCAGCCCCCGGACAGGGTATGAGCAGTTCTTC. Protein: CASSPRTGYEQFF.

CDR3 in DNA: TGTGCCAGCAGTTTATCGAAAACGGGGGTAGGAAATCAGCCCCAGCATTTT. It translates to CASSLSKTGVGNQPQHF. The chain recombines TRBV27 with TRBJ1-5; perhaps TRBD1 as D (5 bases). The CDR3 length is 17 residues. V dropped 0 bases and J dropped 4 bases, with 16 bases sitting between them. Germline V CDR1 and CDR2: MNHEY, SMNVEV (reference sequence).

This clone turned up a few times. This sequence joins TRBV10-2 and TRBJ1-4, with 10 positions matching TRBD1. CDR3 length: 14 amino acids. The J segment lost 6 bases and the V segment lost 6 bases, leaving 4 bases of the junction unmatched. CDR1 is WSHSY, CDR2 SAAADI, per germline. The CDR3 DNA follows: TGCGCCAGCAGGACAGGGGGCGTGGATGAAAAACTGTTTTTT. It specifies CASRTGGVDEKLFF.

The CDR3: CASRGRYEQYF. CDR3 DNA sequence: TGCGCCAGCAGAGGGAGGTACGAGCAGTACTTC. The V gene is TRBV5-1, the J gene TRBJ2-7; tentatively, D is TRBD2 (6 bases). V lost 5 bases and J 4 bases, leaving 7 bases between the germline ends. This CDR3 has 11 amino acids. Germline-derived CDR1 and CDR2 are SGHRS and YFSETQ.

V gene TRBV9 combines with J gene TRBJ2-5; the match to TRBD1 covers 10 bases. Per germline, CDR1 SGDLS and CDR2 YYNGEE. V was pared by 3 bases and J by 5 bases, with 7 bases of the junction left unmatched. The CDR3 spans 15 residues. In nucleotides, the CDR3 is TGTGCCAGCAGCGCAGAACAGGACAGGGGGGAGACCCAGTACTTC. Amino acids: CASSAEQDRGETQYF.

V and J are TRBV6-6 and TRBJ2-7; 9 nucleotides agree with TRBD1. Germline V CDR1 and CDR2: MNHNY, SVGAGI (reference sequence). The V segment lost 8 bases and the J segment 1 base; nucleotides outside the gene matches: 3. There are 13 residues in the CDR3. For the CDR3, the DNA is TGTGCCAGCTGGGACAGGGCATCCTACGAGCAGTACTTC. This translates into CASWDRASYEQYF.

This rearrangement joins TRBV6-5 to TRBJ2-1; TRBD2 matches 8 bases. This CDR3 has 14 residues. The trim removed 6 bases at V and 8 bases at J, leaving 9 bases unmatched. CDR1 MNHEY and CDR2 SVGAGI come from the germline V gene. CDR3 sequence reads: CASSTRTSSDEQFF. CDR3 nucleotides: TGTGCCAGCAGCACACGGACTAGCTCTGATGAGCAGTTCTTC.